One sample yielded the 14 T cell receptor beta chains listed below, sequenced in a study of blood T cell repertoires in COVID-19. Profiled with immunoSEQ multiplex PCR; TCRdb holds only in-frame clones, not every one. This sample carries around 140,000 clones, around nine tenths of them seen once, and the ten largest clones take more than 9.5%. Sequenced material: peripheral blood. The receptor set was obtained from a woman aged 70-85 years with COVID-19, enrolled during active disease.

The V and J genes are TRBV5-6 and TRBJ2-3; perhaps TRBD2 as D (6 bases). Trimming removed 0 bases from V and 1 base from J, with 6 bases in between. In germline, CDR1 is SGHDT, CDR2 YYEEEE. The CDR3 covers 14 residues. CDR3 bases: TGTGCCAGCAGCTTGGCTAGCGGCACAGATACGCAGTATTTT. It translates to CASSLASGTDTQYF.

The V gene is TRBV20-1, the J gene TRBJ1-5; TRBD1 agrees at 7 bases. This CDR3 spans 15 amino acids. With 3 bases clipped from V and 5 bases from J, the junction kept 10 bases outside the gene matches. Germline CDR1 is DFQATT and CDR2 is SNEGSKA (reference sequence). The CDR3 DNA reads as TGCAGTGCTAGTGGGGGACAGTTCGTAGATCAGCCCCAGCATTTT. This encodes CSASGGQFVDQPQHF.

This clone was counted a single time. The chain uses TRBV3-1 (or the pseudogene TRBV3-2) and TRBJ1-2; 10 bases match TRBD1. Germline V CDR1 and CDR2: LGHDT, YNNKEL (reference sequence). J was trimmed by 7 bases and V by 2 bases; bases with no gene match: 7. CDR3 length: 15 amino acids. In DNA, the CDR3 is TGTGCCAGCAGCCAACGACAGGGGGCTATTTTTGGCTACACCTTC. It codes for CASSQRQGAIFGYTF.

The V and J genes are TRBV2 and TRBJ1-5; 9 nucleotides match TRBD1. The V and J ends lost 4 bases and 4 bases, in that order; junction bases with no gene match: 2. The CDR3 is 14 amino acids. Germline V CDR1 and CDR2: SNHLY, FYNNEI. This chain's CDR3 is CASSGTGVNQPQHF. The CDR3 DNA reads as TGTGCCAGCAGTGGGACAGGGGTGAATCAGCCCCAGCATTTT.

The V gene is TRBV3-1 (or the pseudogene TRBV3-2), the J gene TRBJ2-2; possibly TRBD1 for D (5 bases). The germline V gene encodes CDR1 LGHDT and CDR2 YNNKEL (reference sequence). Trimming took 5 bases from V and 8 from J, leaving 9 bases between them. This CDR3 region has 12 residues. CDR3 sequence (DNA): TGTGCCAGCAGCTCTTGGACAGGGGAGCTGTTTTTT. Amino acid sequence: CASSSWTGELFF.

The gene calls are TRBV13 and TRBJ1-1, with a weak D call TRBD1 (6 bases). This CDR3 contains 16 residues. The ends were cut back, 5 bases at V and 0 bases at J, with 16 bases in the middle. From germline, CDR1 is PRHDT and CDR2 FYEKMQ (reference sequence). The CDR3 loop reads CASSRNPDSLNTEAFF. CDR3 in DNA: TGTGCCAGCAGCCGAAATCCGGACAGTTTGAACACTGAAGCTTTCTTT.

The rearrangement joins TRBV5-4 to TRBJ2-7; D perhaps matches TRBD1 (6 bases). Germline V gene lookup returns CDR1 SGHNT and CDR2 YYREEE (reference sequence). V was trimmed by 0 bases and J by 4 bases, leaving 20 bases between them. The CDR3 runs to 17 residues. The CDR3 DNA sequence: TGTGCCAGCAGCTTGGGATCCCAGGGGCCCAGCCATTACGAGCAGTACTTC. Translated, it gives CASSLGSQGPSHYEQYF.

V usage is TRBV30 and J usage is TRBJ2-7; 7 positions match TRBD2. The CDR3 is 14 amino acids. Germline CDR1 GTSNPN, CDR2 SVGIG (reference sequence). Trimming cost V 5 bases and J 6 bases; bases outside gene matches: 13. CDR3 loop: CAWRRLAAFGEQYF. The CDR3 DNA follows: TGTGCCTGGCGGAGACTAGCCGCGTTCGGCGAGCAGTACTTC.

This chain connects TRBV5-1 to TRBJ1-1; D not certain. The CDR3 is 16 amino acids. The germline V and J ends were trimmed by 3 bases and 0 bases, with 15 bases remaining between them. Germline CDR1 and CDR2: SGHRS and YFSETQ. The CDR3 DNA sequence: TGCGCCAGCAGCTATCGGGCGGGCAGCATGAACACTGAAGCTTTCTTT. This gives the protein CASSYRAGSMNTEAFF. Full variable domain (missing parts from reference TRBV5-1 and TRBJ1-1): KAGVTQTPRYLIKTRGQQVTLSCSPISGHRSVSWYQQTPGQGLQFLFEYFSETQRNKGNFPGRFSGRQFSNSRSEMNVSTLELGDSALYLCASSYRAGSMNTEAFFGQGTRLTVV.

The table lists this clone with a count of one. The chain employs TRBV6-5 and TRBJ2-7, with TRBD2 as a possible D gene (5 bases). CDR3 length: 13 residues. Germline V gene lookup returns CDR1 MNHEY and CDR2 SVGAGI. V was cut by 7 bases and J by 6 bases, with 16 bases left in between. In DNA, the CDR3 is TGTGCCAGCACCAACGGGGTACTGGGCGAGCAGTACTTC. Protein: CASTNGVLGEQYF.

Here the CDR3 DNA reads TGTGCCAGCTCACCTAGCGGGGAAGGCACAGATACGCAGTATTTT. It yields the protein CASSPSGEGTDTQYF. V gene TRBV18 combines with J gene TRBJ2-3; 8 bases line up with TRBD2. This CDR3 spans 15 amino acids. CDR1 KGHSH and CDR2 LQKENI come from the germline V gene. The V segment lost 3 bases and the J segment 1 base; nucleotides outside the gene matches: 3.

Only a few counts were recorded for this clone. This chain joins TRBV20-1 and TRBJ2-2; a weak D match, TRBD1 (5 bases). This CDR3 is built from 16 residues. CDR1 is DFQATT and CDR2 is SNEGSKA in the germline V gene (reference sequence). The V end was cut by 5 bases, the J end by 4 bases, with 20 bases between. The CDR3 DNA reads TGCAGTGCTCGTGGGGCGGAGACAGAATCCACCGGGGAGCTGTTTTTT. Protein sequence: CSARGAETESTGELFF.

The chain couples TRBV7-9 to TRBJ2-1, with D maybe TRBD2 (5 bases). The CDR3 extends over 16 amino acids. The germline CDR1 and CDR2 sequences are SEHNR and FQNEAQ (reference sequence). Trimming shortened V by 6 bases and J by 2 bases, and 17 bases separated the two germline ends. CDR3: CASRSGSATTYNEQFF. For the CDR3, the DNA is TGTGCCAGCAGGTCGGGAAGCGCAACTACCTACAATGAGCAGTTCTTC.

The chain recombines TRBV10-1 with TRBJ1-1; 9 nucleotides match TRBD1. Germline CDR1 reads WNHNN; CDR2 reads SYGVQD (reference sequence). The CDR3 spans 13 residues. V lost 6 bases and J lost 5; bases outside the gene matches: 4. The CDR3 here is CASRAGTGTEAFF. In DNA, the CDR3 is TGCGCCAGCAGGGCCGGGACAGGGACTGAAGCTTTCTTT.